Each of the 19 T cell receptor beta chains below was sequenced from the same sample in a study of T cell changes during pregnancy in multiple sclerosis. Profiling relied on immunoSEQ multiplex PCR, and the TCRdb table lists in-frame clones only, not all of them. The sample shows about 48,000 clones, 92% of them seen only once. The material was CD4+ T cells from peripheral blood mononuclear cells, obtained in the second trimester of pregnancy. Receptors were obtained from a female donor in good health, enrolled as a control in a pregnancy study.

The CDR3 spells CARPGQKNTGELFF. For the CDR3, the DNA is TGTGCCAGACCGGGACAAAAGAACACCGGGGAGCTGTTTTTT. The J gene is TRBJ2-2, the V gene TRBV6-1; TRBD1 is a possible D gene (6 bases). The length of the CDR3 is 14 residues. V lost 9 bases, J lost 1 base, and 12 bases lay in between. In germline, CDR1 is MNHNS, CDR2 SASEGT.

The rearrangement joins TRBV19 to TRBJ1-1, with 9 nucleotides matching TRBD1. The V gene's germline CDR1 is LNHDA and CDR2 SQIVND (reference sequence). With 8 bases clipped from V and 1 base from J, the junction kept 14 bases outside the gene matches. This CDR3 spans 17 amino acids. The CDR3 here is CASLTGGFTEGNTEAFF. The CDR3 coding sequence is TGTGCCAGTCTTACAGGGGGCTTTACTGAGGGGAACACTGAAGCTTTCTTT.

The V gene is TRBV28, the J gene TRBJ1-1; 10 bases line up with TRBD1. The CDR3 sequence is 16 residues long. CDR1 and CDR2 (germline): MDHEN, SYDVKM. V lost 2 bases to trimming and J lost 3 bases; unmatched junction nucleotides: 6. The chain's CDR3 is CASSLRTGGGDTEAFF. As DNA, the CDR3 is TGTGCCAGCAGTTTACGGACAGGGGGAGGTGACACTGAAGCTTTCTTT.

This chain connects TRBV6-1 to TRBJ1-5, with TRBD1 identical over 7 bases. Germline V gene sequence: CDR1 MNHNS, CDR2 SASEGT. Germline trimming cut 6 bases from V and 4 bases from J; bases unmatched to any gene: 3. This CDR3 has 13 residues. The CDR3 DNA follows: TGTGCCAGCAGCTTGGGACAGAATCAGCCCCAGCATTTT. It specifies CASSLGQNQPQHF.

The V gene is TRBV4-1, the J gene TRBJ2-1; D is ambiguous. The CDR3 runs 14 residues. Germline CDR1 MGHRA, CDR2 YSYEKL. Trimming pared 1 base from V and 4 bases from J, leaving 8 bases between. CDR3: CASSQVHSYNEQFF. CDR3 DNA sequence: TGCGCCAGCAGCCAAGTTCACAGTTACAATGAGCAGTTCTTC.

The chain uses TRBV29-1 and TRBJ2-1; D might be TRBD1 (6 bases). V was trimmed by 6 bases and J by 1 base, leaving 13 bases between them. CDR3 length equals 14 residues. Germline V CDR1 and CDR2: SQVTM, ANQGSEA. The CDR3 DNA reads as TGCAGCGTAGGAGGCAGGGGATCCTACAATGAGCAGTTCTTC. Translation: CSVGGRGSYNEQFF.

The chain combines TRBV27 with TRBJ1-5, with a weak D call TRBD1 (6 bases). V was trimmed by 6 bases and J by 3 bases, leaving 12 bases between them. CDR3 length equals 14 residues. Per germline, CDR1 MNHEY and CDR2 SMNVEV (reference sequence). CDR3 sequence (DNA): TGTGCCAGCAGACCCACAGGGCTCAATCAGCCCCAGCATTTT. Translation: CASRPTGLNQPQHF.

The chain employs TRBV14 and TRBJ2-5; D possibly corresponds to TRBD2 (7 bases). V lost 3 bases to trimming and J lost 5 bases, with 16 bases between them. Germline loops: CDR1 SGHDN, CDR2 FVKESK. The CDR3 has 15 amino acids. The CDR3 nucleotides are TGTGCCAGCAGCCAGGGAGGGGGGGCCTTGGAGACCCAGTACTTC. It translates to CASSQGGGALETQYF.

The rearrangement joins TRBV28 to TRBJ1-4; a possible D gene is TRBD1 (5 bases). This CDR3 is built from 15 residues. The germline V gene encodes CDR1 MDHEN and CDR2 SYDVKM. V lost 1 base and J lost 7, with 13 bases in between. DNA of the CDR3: TGTGCCAGCAGTTTATTCGGGGTGGGGGGTGAAAAACTGTTTTTT. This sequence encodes CASSLFGVGGEKLFF.

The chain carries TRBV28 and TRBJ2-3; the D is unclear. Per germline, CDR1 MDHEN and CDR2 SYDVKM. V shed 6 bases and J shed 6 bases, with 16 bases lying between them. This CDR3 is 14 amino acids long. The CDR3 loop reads CASRPAYLGDTQYF. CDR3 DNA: TGTGCCAGCAGGCCCGCATACCTCGGGGATACGCAGTATTTT.

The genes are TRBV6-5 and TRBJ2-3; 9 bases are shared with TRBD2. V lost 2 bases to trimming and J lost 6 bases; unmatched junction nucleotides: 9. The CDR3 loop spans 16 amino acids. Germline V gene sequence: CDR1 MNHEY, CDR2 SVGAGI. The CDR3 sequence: CASSYTGLASSDTQYF. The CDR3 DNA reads TGTGCCAGCAGTTACACTGGACTAGCGTCTAGTGATACGCAGTATTTT.

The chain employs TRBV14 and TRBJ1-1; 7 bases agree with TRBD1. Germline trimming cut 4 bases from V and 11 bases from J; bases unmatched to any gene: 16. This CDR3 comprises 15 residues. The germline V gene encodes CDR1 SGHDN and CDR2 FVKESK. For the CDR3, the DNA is TGTGCCAGCAGCCCGCTCCGGACAGGCCTCCTACGGGCTTTCTTT. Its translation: CASSPLRTGLLRAFF.

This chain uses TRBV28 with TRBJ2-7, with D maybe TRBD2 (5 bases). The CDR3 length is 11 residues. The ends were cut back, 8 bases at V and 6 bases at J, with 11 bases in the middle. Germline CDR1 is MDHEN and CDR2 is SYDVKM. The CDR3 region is CASRGYLEQYF. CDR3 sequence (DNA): TGTGCCAGCCGAGGGTATCTCGAGCAGTACTTC.

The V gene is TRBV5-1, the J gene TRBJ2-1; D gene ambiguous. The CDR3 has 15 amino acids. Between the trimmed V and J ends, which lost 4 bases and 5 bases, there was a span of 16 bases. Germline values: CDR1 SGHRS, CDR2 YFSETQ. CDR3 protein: CASSEREPRNNEQFF. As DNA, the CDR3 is TGCGCCAGCAGCGAAAGAGAGCCTAGGAACAATGAGCAGTTCTTC.

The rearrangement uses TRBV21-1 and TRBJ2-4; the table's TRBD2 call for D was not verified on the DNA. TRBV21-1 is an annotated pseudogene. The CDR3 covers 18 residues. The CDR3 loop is CASTFGTSGSSAKNIQYF. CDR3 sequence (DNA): TGTGCCAGCACCTTCGGGACTAGCGGGAGTTCAGCCAAAAACATTCAGTACTTC.

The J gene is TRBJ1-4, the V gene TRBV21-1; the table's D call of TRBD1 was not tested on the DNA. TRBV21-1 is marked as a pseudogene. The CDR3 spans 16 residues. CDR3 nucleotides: TGTGCCAGCAGCAAAGTAACAGGGGGCACTAATGAAAAACTGTTTTTT. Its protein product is CASSKVTGGTNEKLFF.

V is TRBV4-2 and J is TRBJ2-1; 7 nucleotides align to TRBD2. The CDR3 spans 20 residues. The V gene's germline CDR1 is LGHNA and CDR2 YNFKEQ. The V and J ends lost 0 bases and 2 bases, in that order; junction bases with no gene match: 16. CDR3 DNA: TGTGCCAGCAGCCAAGATTCAGGGAGGGCCTCACTACGTCCCTACAATGAGCAGTTCTTC. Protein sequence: CASSQDSGRASLRPYNEQFF.

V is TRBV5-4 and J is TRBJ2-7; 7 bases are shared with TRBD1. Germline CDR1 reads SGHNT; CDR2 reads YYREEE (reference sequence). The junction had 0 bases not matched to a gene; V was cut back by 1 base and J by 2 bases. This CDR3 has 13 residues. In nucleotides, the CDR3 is TGTGCCAGCAGCTTGACAGGGGCCTACGAGCAGTACTTC. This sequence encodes CASSLTGAYEQYF.

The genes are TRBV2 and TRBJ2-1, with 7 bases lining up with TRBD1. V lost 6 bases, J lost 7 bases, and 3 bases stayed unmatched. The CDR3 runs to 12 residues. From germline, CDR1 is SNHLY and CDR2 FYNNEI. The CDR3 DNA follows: TGTGCCAGCAGAGGGACAGTGAATGAGCAGTTCTTC. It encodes CASRGTVNEQFF.